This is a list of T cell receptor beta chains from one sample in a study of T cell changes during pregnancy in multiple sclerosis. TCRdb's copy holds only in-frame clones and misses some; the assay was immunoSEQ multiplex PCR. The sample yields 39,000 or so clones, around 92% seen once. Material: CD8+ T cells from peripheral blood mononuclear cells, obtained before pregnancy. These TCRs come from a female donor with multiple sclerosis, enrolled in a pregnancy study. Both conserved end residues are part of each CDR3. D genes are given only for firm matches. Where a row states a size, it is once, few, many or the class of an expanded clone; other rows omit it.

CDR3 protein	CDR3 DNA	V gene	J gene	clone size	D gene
CAISSLPGTSGTDTQYF	TGTGCCATCAGCTCTCTTCCCGGGACTAGCGGCACAGATACGCAGTATTTT	TRBV10-3	TRBJ2-3	once	TRBD2
CAITRGERDTDTQYF	TGTGCCATCACGAGGGGCGAGCGGGACACAGATACGCAGTATTTT	TRBV10-3	TRBJ2-3	.	TRBD2
CASSAGQGGDTQYF	TGTGCCAGCAGTGCAGGACAGGGGGGAGATACGCAGTATTTT	TRBV6-4	TRBJ2-3	.	TRBD1
CASSSRDRVIYEQYF	TGTGCCAGCAGCTCACGGGACAGGGTGATCTACGAGCAGTACTTC	TRBV7-9	TRBJ2-7	.	TRBD1
CASSVRQGPTGELFF	TGTGCCAGCAGCGTAAGACAGGGACCGACCGGGGAGCTGTTTTTT	TRBV7-2	TRBJ2-2	.	TRBD1
CASSLGTYGEKLFF	TGTGCCAGCAGCCTCGGGACATATGGTGAAAAACTGTTTTTT	TRBV11-2	TRBJ1-4	.	.
CASSEVAAVRDTQYF	TGTGCCAGCAGTGAAGTGGCGGCGGTAAGGGATACGCAGTATTTT	TRBV6-1	TRBJ2-3	.	.
CASSYGARWGYTF	TGTGCCAGCAGTTACGGGGCTCGATGGGGCTACACCTTC	TRBV6-5	TRBJ1-2	.	.
CASRRGGGSSGNTIYF	TGTGCCAGCCGCCGAGGGGGGGGCAGCTCTGGAAACACCATATATTTT	TRBV27	TRBJ1-3	.	.
CASSAIRGTEAFF	TGTGCCAGTAGTGCTATCAGGGGCACTGAAGCTTTCTTT	TRBV19	TRBJ1-1	.	.
CASSYSRDGETDTQYF	TGTGCCAGCAGTTACTCGAGAGATGGTGAGACAGATACGCAGTATTTT	TRBV6-6	TRBJ2-3	.	.
CASSVKGNLWGNQPQHF	TGTGCCTCTTCTGTGAAGGGGAACTTATGGGGCAATCAGCCCCAGCATTTT	TRBV19	TRBJ1-5	.	.
CASSQGQSRQEAFF	TGCGCCAGCAGCCAAGGACAGTCCCGGCAGGAAGCTTTCTTT	TRBV4-1	TRBJ1-1	once	.
CSVGTQRNTEAFF	TGCAGCGTTGGGACACAGAGAAACACTGAAGCTTTCTTT	TRBV29-1	TRBJ1-1	few	.
CASSHGTEQETQYF	TGTGCCAGCAGCCATGGGACAGAGCAAGAGACCCAGTACTTC	TRBV5-4	TRBJ2-5	.	TRBD1
CASSLGKAGGVNTIYF	TGTGCCAGCAGCTTAGGGAAAGCAGGGGGCGTAAACACCATATATTTT	TRBV7-2	TRBJ1-3	.	TRBD1
CASSSSTGKNEQYF	.	TRBV27	TRBJ2-7	.	.
CASSLIGSEVGNQPQHF	TGTGCCAGCAGTTTAATTGGCAGCGAGGTGGGCAATCAGCCCCAGCATTTT	TRBV28	TRBJ1-5	.	.
CASSRQGRNEKLFF	TGTGCCAGCAGCAGACAGGGGCGTAATGAAAAACTGTTTTTT	TRBV9	TRBJ1-4	.	TRBD1
CASSFSANEKLFF	TGTGCCAGCAGTTTTAGTGCTAATGAAAAACTGTTTTTT	TRBV6-6	TRBJ1-4	.	.
CASSLGLEPYEQYF	TGTGCCAGCAGCTTAGGACTAGAACCCTACGAGCAGTACTTC	TRBV7-9	TRBJ2-7	.	.
CASSDEGDRDAGNTIYF	TGTGCCAGCAGTGACGAAGGAGACAGGGACGCTGGAAACACCATATATTTT	TRBV6-4	TRBJ1-3	.	TRBD1
CASSQLHAGELFF	TGTGCCAGCTCGCAATTACATGCCGGGGAGCTGTTTTTT	TRBV18	TRBJ2-2	.	.
CAWSLAGQSYEQYF	TGTGCCTGGAGTCTAGCGGGACAATCCTACGAGCAGTACTTC	TRBV30	TRBJ2-7	.	TRBD2
CASSLLSGKNTGELFF	TGTGCCAGCAGTTTATTGAGCGGGAAGAACACCGGGGAGCTGTTTTTT	TRBV27	TRBJ2-2	.	TRBD2
CASSLYPGSSYNEQFF	TGTGCCAGCAGTTTATATCCGGGGAGCTCCTACAATGAGCAGTTCTTC	TRBV27	TRBJ2-1	few	.
CAINGADTQYF	TGTGCCATCAATGGAGCAGATACGCAGTATTTT	TRBV10-3	TRBJ2-3	.	.
CASSSSGGAQDTQYF	TGTGCCAGCAGCAGTAGCGGGGGGGCCCAAGATACGCAGTATTTT	TRBV7-3	TRBJ2-3	.	TRBD2
CASSESPGIQPQHF	TGTGCCAGCAGTGAAAGTCCGGGAATTCAGCCCCAGCATTTT	TRBV6-1	TRBJ1-5	.	.
CASSLNSYNEQFF	TGTGCCAGCAGTTTAAACAGCTACAATGAGCAGTTCTTC	TRBV27	TRBJ2-1	.	.
CASSTNRMNTEAFF	TGTGCCAGTAGTACCAACAGGATGAACACTGAAGCTTTCTTT	TRBV19	TRBJ1-1	.	.
CASSQKWASGDPRGDTQYF	TGTGCCAGCAGCCAAAAGTGGGCTAGCGGGGACCCAAGGGGAGATACGCAGTATTTT	TRBV4-2	TRBJ2-3	.	TRBD2
CASGDSYTF	TGTGCCAGCGGGGACTCTTACACCTTC	TRBV9	TRBJ1-2	.	.
CASSVAGYTDTQYF	TGTGCCAGCAGTGTGGCGGGGTACACAGATACGCAGTATTTT	TRBV6-5	TRBJ2-3	.	.
CASSIGRRTDTQYF	TGTGCCAGCAGCATAGGGCGCCGCACAGATACGCAGTATTTT	TRBV13	TRBJ2-3	.	.
CASSPGVVGERDEQFF	TGTGCCAGCAGCCCGGGGGTGGTAGGCGAGCGGGATGAGCAGTTCTTC	TRBV7-9	TRBJ2-1	few	.
CASSPGSEQFF	TGTGCCAGCTCACCAGGGAGTGAGCAGTTCTTC	TRBV18	TRBJ2-1	.	.
CASTPLTGATNEKLFF	TGTGCCAGCACACCCTTGACAGGTGCAACTAATGAAAAACTGTTTTTT	TRBV28	TRBJ1-4	.	.
CASSPGTSGRGEQFF	TGTGCCAGCAGCCCTGGGACTAGCGGGAGGGGTGAGCAGTTCTTC	TRBV28	TRBJ2-1	.	TRBD2
CASNVPGQGTDTQYF	TGTGCCAGCAACGTTCCGGGACAGGGCACAGATACGCAGTATTTT	TRBV6-4	TRBJ2-3	.	TRBD1
CASSLSTSGSITGELFF	TGTGCCAGCAGCTTATCAACTAGCGGGAGTATCACCGGGGAGCTGTTTTTT	TRBV7-6	TRBJ2-2	few	TRBD2
CASSSPGTERQHF	TGTGCCAGCAGCTCGCCCGGGACAGAGAGGCAGCATTTT	TRBV7-9	TRBJ1-5	.	TRBD1